The TCR beta chain described here comes from a study of blood T cell repertoires in COVID-19. Between the trimmed V and J ends, which lost 6 bases and 3 bases, there was a span of 15 bases. CDR1 is SQVTM, CDR2 ANQGSEA, per germline. This CDR3 is built from 14 residues. Assay: immunoSEQ multiplex PCR; the TCRdb copy retains only in-frame clones and omits some. The table has fewer than 600,000 clones, more than 75% seen once; the top ten hold 1.5% to 2%. This clonotype was sampled from a woman aged 40 to 55 who had recovered from COVID-19. Material for sequencing was PBMCs or T cells enriched from blood (not recorded which). The chain uses TRBV29-1 and TRBJ2-1; perhaps TRBD2 as D (5 bases). CDR3 bases: TGCAGCGTCCTCGGCCGAGGGTACTACAATGAGCAGTTCTTC. Translating gives CSVLGRGYYNEQFF.